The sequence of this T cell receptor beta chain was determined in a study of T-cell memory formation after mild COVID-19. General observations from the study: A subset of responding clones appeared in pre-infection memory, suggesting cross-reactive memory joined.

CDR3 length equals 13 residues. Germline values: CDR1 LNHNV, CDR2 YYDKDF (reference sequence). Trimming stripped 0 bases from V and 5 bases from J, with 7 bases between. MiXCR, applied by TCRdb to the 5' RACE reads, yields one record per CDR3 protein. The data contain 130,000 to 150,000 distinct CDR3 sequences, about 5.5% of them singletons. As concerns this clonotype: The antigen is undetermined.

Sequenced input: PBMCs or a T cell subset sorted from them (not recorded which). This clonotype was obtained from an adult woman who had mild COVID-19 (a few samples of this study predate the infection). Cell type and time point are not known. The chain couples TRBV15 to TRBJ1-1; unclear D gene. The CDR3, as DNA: TGTGCCACCAGCAGAGAACGTTGGACTGAAGCTTTCTTT. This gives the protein CATSRERWTEAFF.